This T cell receptor beta chain derives from a study of T cell responses to AZD1222 COVID-19 vaccine. Study findings and constraints: Spike-specific TCR breadth rose after two AZD1222 doses, and depth rose as well. AZD1222 recipients seropositive at baseline numbered only 5 to 7. Nearly half of spike-specific TCRs reportedly target unmutated variant regions. Donors skewed white British and female; clonal diversity was possibly underestimated.

There are 16 residues in the CDR3. Looked up from germline, CDR1 is KGHSH and CDR2 is LQKENI. Trimming shortened V by 1 base and J by 2 bases, and 12 bases separated the two germline ends. The sample holds one count of this clone. Its matching antigen is unknown. TCRdb's copy holds only in-frame clones and misses some; the assay was immunoSEQ multiplex PCR. Of about 160,000 clones listed, 75% to 95% are singletons. The sequencing here drew on peripheral blood, taken on day 0 of AZD1222 vaccination. The chain carries TRBV18 and TRBJ1-5; D is ambiguous. This clonotype was obtained from an adult in good health. The CDR3 DNA follows: TGTGCCAGCTCACCACGGTATAGTGAGGGCAATCAGCCCCAGCATTTT. Translated: CASSPRYSEGNQPQHF.